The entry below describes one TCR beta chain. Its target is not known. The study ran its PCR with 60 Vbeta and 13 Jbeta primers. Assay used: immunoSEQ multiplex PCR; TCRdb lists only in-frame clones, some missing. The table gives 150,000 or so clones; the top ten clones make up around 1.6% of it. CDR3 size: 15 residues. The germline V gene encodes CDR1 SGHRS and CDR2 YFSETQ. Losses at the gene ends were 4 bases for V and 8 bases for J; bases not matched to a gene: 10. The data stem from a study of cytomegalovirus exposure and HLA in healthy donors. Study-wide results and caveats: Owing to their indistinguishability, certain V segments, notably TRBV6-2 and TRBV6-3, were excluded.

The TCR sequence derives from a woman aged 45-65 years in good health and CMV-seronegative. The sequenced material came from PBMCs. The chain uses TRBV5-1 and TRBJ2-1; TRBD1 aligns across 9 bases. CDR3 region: CASSAPDRGWDEQFF. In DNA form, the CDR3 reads TGCGCCAGCAGCGCCCCGGACAGGGGTTGGGATGAGCAGTTCTTC.